These T cell receptor beta chains were read from a single sample in a study of T cells in Graves' hyperthyroidism and ophthalmopathy. From the multiplex PCR reads, TCRdb called clonotypes with MiXCR, one entry per CDR3 protein. Of approximately 600,000 distinct CDR3 sequences detected, around 14% appear once; the ten largest clones hold roughly 7.7%. Sequencing was performed on blood. The receptors shown here come from a woman in her late teens or twenties with Graves' ophthalmopathy. The CDR3 runs from the conserved cysteine through the conserved F or W. D genes are given only for firm matches. Expanded clones get a size class; other rows say once, few or many, or leave the size out.

>few|TRBV19|13|TRBJ2-7|TRBD1
TGTGCCAGTAGTCAGGGGGACGGGGACGAGCAGTACTTC
CASSQGDGDEQYF
>NA|TRBV27|16|TRBJ2-5|NA
TGTGCCAGCAGCTTGGTGGGACAAAACCCTCAAGAGACCCAGTACTTC
CASSLVGQNPQETQYF
>many|TRBV20-1|16|TRBJ2-3|NA
TGCAGTGCTAGAGATAGGACAGTCCATCACACAGATACGCAGTATTTT
CSARDRTVHHTDTQYF
>many|TRBV13|12|TRBJ1-1|NA
TGTGCCAGCAGCTTACGGGTTGCTGAAGCTTTCTTT
CASSLRVAEAFF
>NA|TRBV6-1|16|TRBJ1-5|TRBD1
TGTGCCAGCAGTCCCCCCCAGGGGGCTACCGATCAGCCCCAGCATTTT
CASSPPQGATDQPQHF
>few|TRBV5-5|17|TRBJ2-4|NA
TGTGCCAGCAGCTTTTTCACGACGCCACCCTTCGGAAACATTCAGTACTTC
CASSFFTTPPFGNIQYF
>many|TRBV3-1|16|TRBJ2-2|TRBD1
TGTGCCAGCAGCCAAGATCGGACAGGGGAGGCCGGGGAGCTGTTTTTT
CASSQDRTGEAGELFF
>many|TRBV12-3/TRBV12-4|13|TRBJ2-7|NA
TGTGCCAGCAGTTTAGGGCAGCGCTACGAGCAGTACTTC
CASSLGQRYEQYF
>many|TRBV20-1|13|TRBJ2-7|TRBD2
TGCAGTGCTAGACCTAGCGGGAGCTACGAGCAGTACTTC
CSARPSGSYEQYF
>many|TRBV2|12|TRBJ1-2|NA
TGTGCCAGCAGTGAAAAAGGGTATGGCTACACCTTC
CASSEKGYGYTF
>NA|TRBV5-1|14|TRBJ2-7|TRBD2
TGCGCCAGCAGCCCGACTAGCGGGATCGACGAGCAGTACTTC
CASSPTSGIDEQYF
>NA|TRBV28|15|TRBJ2-1|TRBD2
TGTGCCAGCAGTTGGCGACTAGCGGAGTACAATGAGCAGTTCTTC
CASSWRLAEYNEQFF
>many|TRBV12-3/TRBV12-4|13|TRBJ1-2|NA
TGTGCCAGCAGTTCACAGGAGTACTATGGCTACACCTTC
CASSSQEYYGYTF
>few|TRBV14|17|TRBJ2-1|NA
TGTGCCAGCAGCCAAGATGGGGGGTACGGTTCCTACAATGAGCAGTTCTTC
CASSQDGGYGSYNEQFF
>many|TRBV28|20|TRBJ2-3|NA
TGTGCCAGCAGTTTAGCGTGGGGTGTTCCCACTTCACGTAGCACAGATACGCAGTATTTT
CASSLAWGVPTSRSTDTQYF
>NA|TRBV20-1|17|TRBJ2-1|TRBD2
TGCAGTGCTAGAGATACCTGGACTAGCGAGATCTACAATGAGCAGTTCTTC
CSARDTWTSEIYNEQFF
>NA|TRBV4-1|15|TRBJ1-5|NA
TGCGCCAGCAGCCCTACCGAGGGGCTCGGTCAGCCCCAGCATTTT
CASSPTEGLGQPQHF
>NA|TRBV7-3|14|TRBJ2-2|NA
TGTGCCAGCAGCTTAAACATGGATTCCGGGGAGCTGTTTTTT
CASSLNMDSGELFF
>many|TRBV27|15|TRBJ2-1|TRBD2
TGTGCCAGCAGTCCCCTCGCGGGAGGGCATAATGAGCAGTTCTTC
CASSPLAGGHNEQFF
>many|TRBV2|12|TRBJ1-1|NA
TGTGCCAGCAGAAGGGACATATTTGAAGCTTTCTTT
CASRRDIFEAFF
>many|TRBV12-3/TRBV12-4|12|TRBJ2-5|TRBD1
TGTGCCAGCAGTTTCATGGACAGGGCCAGGTACTTC
CASSFMDRARYF
>many|TRBV2|15|TRBJ2-2|NA
TGTGCCAGCAGTGAAGTGATTGAGCGGTCCGGGGAGCTGTTTTTT
CASSEVIERSGELFF
>many|TRBV7-2|15|TRBJ2-7|TRBD2
TGTGCCAGCAGCCAAGCACATAGCGGGGCCTACGAGCAGTACTTC
CASSQAHSGAYEQYF
>many|TRBV11-2|15|TRBJ2-7|TRBD2
TGTGCCAGCAGCTTAGAAAAGCGGGGCACCTACGAGCAGTACTTC
CASSLEKRGTYEQYF
>few|TRBV3-1|18|TRBJ2-1|TRBD2
TGTGCCAGCAGCCCAAAGCCCTCCAGACTAGCGGGAAATAGAGAGCAGTTCTTC
CASSPKPSRLAGNREQFF
>many|TRBV28|15|TRBJ2-1|TRBD1
TGTGCCAGCAGTTTATGGACAGGGACCTACAATGAGCAGTTCTTC
CASSLWTGTYNEQFF
>NA|TRBV4-3|16|TRBJ2-1|TRBD2
TGCGCCAGCAGCCGAGAACTAGCGGGGGAGTACAATGAGCAGTTCTTC
CASSRELAGEYNEQFF
>many|TRBV14|13|TRBJ1-2|TRBD1
TGTGCCAGCAGCCCTCGACAGGGTGATGGCTACACCTTC
CASSPRQGDGYTF
>many|TRBV11-2|16|TRBJ1-4|NA
TGTGCCAGCAGCTTGCGGCAGCCATCCTTGGATGAAAAACTGTTTTTT
CASSLRQPSLDEKLFF
>many|TRBV11-2|15|TRBJ2-6|NA
TGTGCCAGCAGCTTATCTCGGGCTGGGGCCAACGTCCTGACTTTC
CASSLSRAGANVLTF
>NA|TRBV7-2|14|TRBJ2-3|TRBD2
TGTGCCAGCAGGCTGACTAGCGGGACAGATACGCAGTATTTT
CASRLTSGTDTQYF
>many|TRBV10-3|12|TRBJ1-1|NA
TGTGCCATCAGGGGGGGTTGGACTGAAGCTTTCTTT
CAIRGGWTEAFF
>many|TRBV28|14|TRBJ1-1|TRBD1
TGTGCCAGCAGCCTGGACAGGCTGAACACTGAAGCTTTCTTT
CASSLDRLNTEAFF
>few|TRBV28|19|TRBJ2-5|NA
TGTGCCAGCAGTCTTAGGGCCCGGACATTCTCACGGGGCCAAGAGACCCAGTACTTC
CASSLRARTFSRGQETQYF
>few|TRBV4-3|16|TRBJ2-7|TRBD2
TGCGCCAGCAGCCAAGATCGGACCGGGAGGGACTACGAGCAGTACTTC
CASSQDRTGRDYEQYF
>NA|TRBV19|11|TRBJ2-2|NA
TGTGCCAGTAGTGTTCACCGGGAGCTGTTTTTT
CASSVHRELFF
>few|TRBV7-6|13|TRBJ2-1|NA
TGTGCCAGCAGCCCGAGAGGGCCCATTATGCAGTTCTTC
CASSPRGPIMQFF
>NA|TRBV4-3|16|TRBJ2-1|TRBD2
TGCGCCAGCAGCCAAGATCAACTAGCGCGTTACAATGAGCAGTTCTTC
CASSQDQLARYNEQFF
>NA|TRBV3-2|19|TRBJ2-2|NA
TGTGCCAGCAGCCAAGATAGAAGCCCCACGGACCCCGCGACCGGGGAGCTGTTTTTT
CASSQDRSPTDPATGELFF
>NA|TRBV5-4|13|TRBJ2-1|TRBD2
TGTGCCAGCAGCCGACTAGCGAGCAATGAGCAGTTCTTC
CASSRLASNEQFF
>NA|TRBV19|12|TRBJ1-6|NA
TGTGCCAGTAGTACCAGGGATTCACCCCTCCACTTT
CASSTRDSPLHF
>many|TRBV7-9|14|TRBJ2-7|TRBD1
TGTGCCAGCAGTTTATACAGGGGACCCTACGAGCAGTACTTC
CASSLYRGPYEQYF